This passage covers 9 T cell receptor beta chains from one sample sequenced in a study of identical twins (TCRdb year 2016). Library creation used 5' RACE. TCRdb shows the sequencer as Illumina HiSeq 2000. The public reads were run again by TCRdb, first through fastp at Q25 and then through MiXCR, and only productive beta chains were kept. One record per CDR3 amino acid sequence lists the most common genes and DNA. The sample table records 400,000 to 600,000 distinct CDR3 sequences; 20% to 25% of these occur just once. The ten largest make up about 0.5% of the sample. These data also formed part of another study, on yellow fever vaccine responses in identical twins.

Sequencing used CD4+ T cells sorted from blood. Every receptor here comes from a woman between 18 and 30 years old in good health.

The chain uses TRBV5-1 and TRBJ2-1; D call uncertain. This CDR3 is built from 18 residues. Germline V gene data show CDR1 as SGHRS and CDR2 as YFSETQ. The V gene lost 2 bases and the J gene lost 0 bases, with 18 bases spanning the gap. The CDR3 reads CASSFRVGWTGSYNEQFF. The DNA for the CDR3 is TGCGCCAGCAGCTTTCGGGTAGGGTGGACCGGCTCCTACAATGAGCAGTTCTTC.

This clonotype has at least ten counts. The V gene is TRBV2, the J gene TRBJ2-7, with TRBD1 matching over 8 bases. CDR3 length: 14 residues. V trimming: 6 bases; J trimming: 6 bases; junction bases outside the gene matches: 10. Germline lookup yields CDR1 SNHLY and CDR2 FYNNEI. CDR3 loop: CASRKDRAGSEQYF. DNA for the CDR3: TGTGCCAGCAGGAAGGACAGGGCAGGGAGCGAGCAGTACTTC.

This clonotype has a handful of counts. The genes are TRBV15 and TRBJ1-1, with TRBD1 matching over 10 bases. This CDR3 has 18 residues. Germline loops: CDR1 LNHNV, CDR2 YYDKDF (reference sequence). The ends lost 2 bases at V and 5 bases at J; junction bases unmatched: 14. As DNA, the CDR3 is TGTGCCACCAGCAGATACCCAACTGGGACAGGGGCGTGGACTGAAGCTTTCTTT. Translated: CATSRYPTGTGAWTEAFF.

This clonotype was picked up a small number of times. V is TRBV5-1 and J is TRBJ2-3; D unclear. The CDR3 is 15 amino acids. V shed 7 bases and J shed 0 bases, with 15 bases lying between them. CDR1 and CDR2 (germline): SGHRS, YFSETQ. CDR3 sequence (DNA): TGCGCCAGCTCCATTGGCGGATCTAGCACAGATACGCAGTATTTT. It specifies CASSIGGSSTDTQYF.

V gene TRBV20-1 combines with J gene TRBJ2-3, with 13 bases fitting TRBD2. Germline V gene data show CDR1 as DFQATT and CDR2 as SNEGSKA (reference sequence). The CDR3 contains 18 residues. With 3 bases clipped from V and 4 bases from J, the junction kept 13 bases outside the gene matches. The CDR3 is CSASSGRLAGGVADTQYF. DNA for the CDR3: TGCAGTGCTAGTAGCGGGAGACTAGCGGGGGGAGTGGCAGATACGCAGTATTTT.

This chain uses TRBV5-1 with TRBJ2-5, with D possibly being TRBD1 (5 bases). V lost 4 bases and J 4 bases, leaving 8 bases between the germline ends. The CDR3 runs 12 residues. CDR1 and CDR2 from the germline V gene are SGHRS and YFSETQ. In DNA form, the CDR3 reads TGCGCCAGCAGCGGGGCGTCAGAGACCCAGTACTTC. Protein product: CASSGASETQYF.

V is TRBV10-3 and J is TRBJ2-7; possible D gene TRBD2, 6 bases. Per the germline V gene, CDR1 is ENHRY and CDR2 is SYGVKD. The V end lost 1 base, the J end lost 6 bases, and 7 bases lay between the germline ends. CDR3 length: 12 residues. In DNA, the CDR3 is TGTGCCATCAGTGAGTTGGGAGGCGAGCAGTACTTC. This sequence encodes CAISELGGEQYF.

This clonotype was observed a handful of times. The chain recombines TRBV2 with TRBJ2-1; the D is unclear. Germline V lookup: CDR1 SNHLY, CDR2 FYNNEI. The CDR3 has 14 amino acids. The V gene lost 6 bases and the J gene lost 6 bases, with 15 bases spanning the gap. CDR3 sequence reads: CASRKEQGGNEQFF. The CDR3 bases are TGTGCCAGCAGGAAAGAACAAGGCGGCAATGAGCAGTTCTTC.

The rearrangement uses TRBV5-1 and TRBJ1-1; the D gene is possibly TRBD1 (6 bases). Trimming left V 1 base short and J 1 base short, with 11 bases between. The CDR3 totals 15 residues. Germline V gene data show CDR1 as SGHRS and CDR2 as YFSETQ. Here the CDR3 DNA reads TGCGCCAGCAGCTTGATCGGGGGCTCGAACACTGAAGCTTTCTTT. Its translation: CASSLIGGSNTEAFF.